One T cell receptor beta chain is described in this entry. The antigen is undetermined. The CDR3 is 13 amino acids. V was pared by 9 bases and J by 3 bases, with 14 bases between. The germline gives CDR1 MNHNS, CDR2 SASEGT. TCR alpha and beta CDR3 regions were amplified from RNA using iRepertoire nested multiplex PCR. Input was about 95-400 ng of tissue mRNA or PBMC total RNA. TCRdb itself ran the multiplex PCR reads through MiXCR, one entry per CDR3 protein. This sample has fewer than 200,000 distinct CDR3 sequences, with roughly 45% found just once. This entry is derived from a study of glioma-infiltrating T cells. Study results and caveats: Very few CDR3 sequences were shared between tissue and blood. Tissue-blood divergence was below expectation in non-neoplastic patients, above in gliomas.

This sequence joins TRBV6-1 and TRBJ1-1; no definite D call. The sequence was obtained from a human donor with low-grade glioma or glioblastoma, undergoing nonglioma brain surgery, or in good health (not recorded which). Sequencing used glioma tissue, nonneoplastic brain tissue, or PBMCs (not recorded which). The CDR3 nucleotides are TGTGCCAGAGGTCTGGACGGTTACACTGAAGCTTTCTTT. This codes for CARGLDGYTEAFF.